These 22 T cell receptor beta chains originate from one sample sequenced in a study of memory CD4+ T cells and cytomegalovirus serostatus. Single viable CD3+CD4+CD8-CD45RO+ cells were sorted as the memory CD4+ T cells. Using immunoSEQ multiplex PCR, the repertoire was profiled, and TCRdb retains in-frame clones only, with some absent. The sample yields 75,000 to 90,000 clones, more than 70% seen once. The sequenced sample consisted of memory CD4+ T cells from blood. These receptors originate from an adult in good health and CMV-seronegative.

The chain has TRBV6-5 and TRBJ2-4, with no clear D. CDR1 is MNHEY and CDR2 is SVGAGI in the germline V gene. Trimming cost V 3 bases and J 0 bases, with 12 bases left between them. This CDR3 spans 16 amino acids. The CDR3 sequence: CASSYGGALAKNIQYF. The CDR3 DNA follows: TGTGCCAGCAGTTATGGTGGAGCCCTAGCCAAAAACATTCAGTACTTC.

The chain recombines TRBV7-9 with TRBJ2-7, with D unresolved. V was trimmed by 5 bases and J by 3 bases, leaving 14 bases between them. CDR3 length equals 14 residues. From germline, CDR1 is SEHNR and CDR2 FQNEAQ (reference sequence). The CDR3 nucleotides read TGTGCCAGCAGCCCAAGAGGCAGCTACTACGAGCAGTACTTC. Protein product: CASSPRGSYYEQYF.

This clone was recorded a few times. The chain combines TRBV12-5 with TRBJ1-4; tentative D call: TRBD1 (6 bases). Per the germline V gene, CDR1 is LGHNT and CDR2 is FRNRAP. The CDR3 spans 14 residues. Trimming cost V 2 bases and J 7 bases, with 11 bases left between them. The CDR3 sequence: CASGLRTVGEKLFF. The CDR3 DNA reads TGTGCTAGTGGTTTGAGGACAGTCGGTGAAAAACTGTTTTTT. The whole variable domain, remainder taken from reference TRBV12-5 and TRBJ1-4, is DARVTQTPRHKVTEMGQEVTMRCQPILGHNTVFWYRQTMMQGLELLAYFRNRAPLDDSGMPKDRFSAEMPDATLATLKIQPSEPRDSAVYFCASGLRTVGEKLFFGSGTQLSVL.

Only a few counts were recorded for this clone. CDR3 sequence (DNA): TGCGCCAGCAGCCAACCCCTCCGGGGGCCCAACTATGGCTACACCTTC. It codes for CASSQPLRGPNYGYTF. This rearrangement joins TRBV4-1 to TRBJ1-2, with D possibly matching TRBD1 (6 bases). V was shortened by 2 bases and J by 2 bases, with 15 bases between the two germline ends. This CDR3 is built from 16 residues. Germline V lookup: CDR1 MGHRA, CDR2 YSYEKL.

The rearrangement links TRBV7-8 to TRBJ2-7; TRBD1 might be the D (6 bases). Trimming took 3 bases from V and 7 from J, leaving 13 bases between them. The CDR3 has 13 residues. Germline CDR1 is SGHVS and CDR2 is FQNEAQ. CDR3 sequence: CASSFQQGAEQYF. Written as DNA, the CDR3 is TGTGCCAGCAGCTTCCAACAGGGTGCGGAGCAGTACTTC.

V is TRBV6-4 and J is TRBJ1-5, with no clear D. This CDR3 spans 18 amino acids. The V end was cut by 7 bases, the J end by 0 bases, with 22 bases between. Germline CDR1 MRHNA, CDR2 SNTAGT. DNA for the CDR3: TGTGCCAGCATAAAGCCCGGATTTGCTCCCCATAGCAATCAGCCCCAGCATTTT. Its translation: CASIKPGFAPHSNQPQHF.

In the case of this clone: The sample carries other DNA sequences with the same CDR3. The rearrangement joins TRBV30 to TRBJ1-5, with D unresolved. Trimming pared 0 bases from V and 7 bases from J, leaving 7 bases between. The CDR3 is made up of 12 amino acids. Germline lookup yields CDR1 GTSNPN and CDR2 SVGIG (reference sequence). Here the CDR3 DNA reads TGTGCCTGGAGTGTACTTGGACAGCCCCAGCATTTT. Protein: CAWSVLGQPQHF.

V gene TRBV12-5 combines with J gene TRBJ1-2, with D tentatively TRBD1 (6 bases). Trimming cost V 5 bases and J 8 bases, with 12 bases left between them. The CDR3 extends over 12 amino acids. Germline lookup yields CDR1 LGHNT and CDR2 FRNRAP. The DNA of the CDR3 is TGTGCTAGTGGTCCCGAGGGGGGAGGCTACACCTTC. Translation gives CASGPEGGGYTF. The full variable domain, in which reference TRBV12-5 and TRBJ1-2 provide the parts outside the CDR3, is DARVTQTPRHKVTEMGQEVTMRCQPILGHNTVFWYRQTMMQGLELLAYFRNRAPLDDSGMPKDRFSAEMPDATLATLKIQPSEPRDSAVYFCASGPEGGGYTFGSGTRLTVV.

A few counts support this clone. Written as DNA, the CDR3 is TGTGCCAGCAGTGAAGAGGACAGCGGATTCGGGGAGCTGTTTTTT. As protein: CASSEEDSGFGELFF. The chain uses TRBV2 and TRBJ2-2, with a weak D call TRBD1 (6 bases). This CDR3 has 15 residues. The germline gives CDR1 SNHLY, CDR2 FYNNEI. Deletions cut 1 base from V and 7 bases from J, with 13 bases between.

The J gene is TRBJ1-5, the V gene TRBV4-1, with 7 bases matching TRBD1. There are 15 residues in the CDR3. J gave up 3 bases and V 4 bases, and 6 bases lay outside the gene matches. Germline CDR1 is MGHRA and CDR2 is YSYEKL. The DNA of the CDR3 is TGCGCCAGCAGCCCCGACAGGGAGGTCAATCAGCCCCAGCATTTT. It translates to CASSPDREVNQPQHF.

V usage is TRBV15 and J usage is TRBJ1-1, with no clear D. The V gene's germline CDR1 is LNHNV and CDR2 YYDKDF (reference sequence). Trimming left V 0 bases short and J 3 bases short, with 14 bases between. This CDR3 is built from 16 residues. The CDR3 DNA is TGTGCCACCAGCAGAGATAGGAGTACATCGGACACTGAAGCTTTCTTT. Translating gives CATSRDRSTSDTEAFF.

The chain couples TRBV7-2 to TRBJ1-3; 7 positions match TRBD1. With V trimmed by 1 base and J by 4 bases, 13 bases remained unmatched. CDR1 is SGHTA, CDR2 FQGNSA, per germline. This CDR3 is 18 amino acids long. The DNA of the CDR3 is TGTGCCAGCAGCTTAGAAGCGGCAGGGGGATTCTCGGGAAACACCATATATTTT. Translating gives CASSLEAAGGFSGNTIYF.

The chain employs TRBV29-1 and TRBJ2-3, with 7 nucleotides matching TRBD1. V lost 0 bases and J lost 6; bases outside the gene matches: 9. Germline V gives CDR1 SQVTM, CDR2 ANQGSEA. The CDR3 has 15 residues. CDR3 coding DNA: TGCAGCGTTGAAGATTTGTACAGGGGAGCGGATACGCAGTATTTT. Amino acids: CSVEDLYRGADTQYF.

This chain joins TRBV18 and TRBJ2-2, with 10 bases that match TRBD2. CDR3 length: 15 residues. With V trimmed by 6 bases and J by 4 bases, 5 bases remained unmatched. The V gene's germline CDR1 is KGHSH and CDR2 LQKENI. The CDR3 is CASSLSGGSTGELFF. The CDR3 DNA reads TGTGCCAGCTCCCTTAGCGGGGGGAGCACCGGGGAGCTGTTTTTT. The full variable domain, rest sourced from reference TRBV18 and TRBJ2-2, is NAGVMQNPRHLVRRRGQEARLRCSPMKGHSHVYWYRQLPEEGLKFMVYLQKENIIDESGMPKERFSAEFPKEGPSILRIQQVVRGDSAAYFCASSLSGGSTGELFFGEGSRLTVL.

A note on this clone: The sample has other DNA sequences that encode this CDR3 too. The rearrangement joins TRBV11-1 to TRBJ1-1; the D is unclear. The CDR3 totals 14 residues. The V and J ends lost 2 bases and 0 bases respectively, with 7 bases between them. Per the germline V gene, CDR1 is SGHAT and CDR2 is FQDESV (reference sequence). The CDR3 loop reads CASSLRVMNTEAFF. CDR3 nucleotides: TGTGCCAGCAGCTTACGGGTTATGAACACTGAAGCTTTCTTT.

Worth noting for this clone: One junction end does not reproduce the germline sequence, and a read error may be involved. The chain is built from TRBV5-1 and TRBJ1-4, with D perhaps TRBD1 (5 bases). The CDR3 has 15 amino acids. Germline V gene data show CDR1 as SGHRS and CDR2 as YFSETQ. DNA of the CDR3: TGTGCCAGCAGCGGGAGAGGGGCAGCTAATGAAAAACTGTTTTTT. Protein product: CASSGRGAANEKLFF.

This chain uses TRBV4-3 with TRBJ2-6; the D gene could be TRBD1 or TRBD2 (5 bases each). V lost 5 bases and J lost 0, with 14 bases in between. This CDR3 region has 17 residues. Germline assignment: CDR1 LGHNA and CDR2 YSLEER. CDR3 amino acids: CASSSWDLNSGANVLTF. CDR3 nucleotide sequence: TGCGCCAGCAGCAGTTGGGACCTTAACTCTGGGGCCAACGTCCTGACTTTC.

CDR3 protein: CASSGRQGGVGEQYF. DNA for the CDR3: TGTGCCAGCAGCGGACGACAGGGAGGCGTCGGCGAGCAGTACTTC. This sequence joins TRBV9 and TRBJ2-7; D perhaps matches TRBD1 (7 bases). Germline V lookup: CDR1 SGDLS, CDR2 YYNGEE. V dropped 3 bases and J dropped 6 bases, with 19 bases sitting between them. The CDR3 covers 15 residues.

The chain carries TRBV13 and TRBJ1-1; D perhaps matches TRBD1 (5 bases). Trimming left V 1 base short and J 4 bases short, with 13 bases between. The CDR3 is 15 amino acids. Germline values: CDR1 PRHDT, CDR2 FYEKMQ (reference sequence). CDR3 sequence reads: CASSLDGGVTTEAFF. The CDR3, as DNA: TGTGCCAGCAGCTTAGATGGGGGGGTAACCACTGAAGCTTTCTTT.

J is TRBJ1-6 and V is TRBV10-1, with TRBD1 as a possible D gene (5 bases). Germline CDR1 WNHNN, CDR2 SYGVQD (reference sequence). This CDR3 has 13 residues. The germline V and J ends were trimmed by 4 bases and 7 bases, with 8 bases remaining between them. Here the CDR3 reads CASSAGRNSPLHF. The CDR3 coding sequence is TGCGCCAGCAGTGCGGGGCGGAATTCACCCCTCCACTTT.

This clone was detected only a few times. CDR3 residues: CASSSQGGGQPQHF. The CDR3 DNA reads as TGTGCCAGTAGTTCGCAGGGGGGAGGTCAGCCCCAGCATTTT. The chain couples TRBV19 to TRBJ1-5; TRBD1 aligns across 7 bases. The CDR3 is 14 residues long. Germline values: CDR1 LNHDA, CDR2 SQIVND (reference sequence). Unmatched junction bases numbered 7, after V lost 5 bases and J lost 6 bases.

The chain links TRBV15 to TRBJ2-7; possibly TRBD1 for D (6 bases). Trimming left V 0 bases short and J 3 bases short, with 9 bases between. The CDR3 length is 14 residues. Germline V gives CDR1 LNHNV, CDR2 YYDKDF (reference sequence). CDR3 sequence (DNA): TGTGCCACCAGCAGAGACAGGGGCCGCTACGAGCAGTACTTC. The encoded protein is CATSRDRGRYEQYF.